These T cell receptor beta chains were read from a single sample in a study of blood T cell repertoires in COVID-19. TCRdb's copy holds only in-frame clones and misses some; the assay was immunoSEQ multiplex PCR. The data hold approximately 70,000 clones, with 90% observed a single time. The specimen sequenced was peripheral blood. The receptors come from a human donor in a cohort sampled during active COVID-19. The CDR3 runs from the conserved cysteine through the conserved F or W. A D gene is named only where the DNA matches it firmly. Clone size, where shown, is once, few, many, or a class for clones that have expanded.

size: .; J: TRBJ1-2; D: .; V: TRBV3-1/TRBV3-2; DNA: TGTGCCAGCAGCCGGACTGATGCTAACTATGGCTACACCTTC; CDR3: CASSRTDANYGYTF
size: .; J: TRBJ2-3; D: TRBD2; V: TRBV6-2/TRBV6-3; DNA: TGTGCCAGCAGTCGCTTTGCCGGGACTAACACAGATACGCAGTATTTT; CDR3: CASSRFAGTNTDTQYF
size: .; J: TRBJ1-5; D: .; V: TRBV6-2/TRBV6-3; DNA: TGTGCCAGCAGTCCCTGGGCCGGTCAGCCCCAGCATTTT; CDR3: CASSPWAGQPQHF
size: many; J: TRBJ2-7; D: .; V: TRBV5-1; DNA: TGCGCCAGCAGCCCGGGGACACTGAACTACGAGCAGTACTTC; CDR3: CASSPGTLNYEQYF
size: .; J: TRBJ2-1; D: .; V: TRBV3-1/TRBV3-2; DNA: TGTGCCAGCAGCCAAGCATCCGGCGGTGAGCAGTTCTTC; CDR3: CASSQASGGEQFF
size: .; J: TRBJ2-1; D: .; V: TRBV7-3; DNA: TGTGCCAGCAGCTTAACGTCGAGACATCCCGCCAATGAGCAGTTCTTC; CDR3: CASSLTSRHPANEQFF
size: .; J: TRBJ2-2; D: .; V: TRBV5-1; DNA: TGCGCCAGCAGTTTACTCCCGCTGCCGCTAGACCTCACCGGGGAGCTGTTTTTT; CDR3: CASSLLPLPLDLTGELFF
size: .; J: TRBJ2-3; D: .; V: TRBV9; DNA: TGTGCCAGCAGCGTAGGGCCAGTTCGAGATACGCAGTATTTT; CDR3: CASSVGPVRDTQYF
size: .; J: TRBJ2-2; D: .; V: TRBV18; DNA: TGTGCCAGCTCACCACTTCGCGTAGTGAACACCGGGGAGCTGTTTTTT; CDR3: CASSPLRVVNTGELFF
size: .; J: TRBJ1-1; D: .; V: TRBV13; DNA: TGTGCCAGCAGCTTAAAACAGGGCAATATGGCCACTGAAGCTTTCTTT; CDR3: CASSLKQGNMATEAFF
size: once; J: TRBJ2-5; D: .; V: TRBV7-2; DNA: TGTGCCAGCAGCCCTGGCTTGCAAGAGACCCAGTACTTC; CDR3: CASSPGLQETQYF
size: .; J: TRBJ2-3; D: TRBD2; V: TRBV20-1; DNA: TGCAGTGCTAGTGCCAGGGCGGGAGGTGGAGATACGCAGTATTTT; CDR3: CSASARAGGGDTQYF
size: .; J: TRBJ2-5; D: TRBD1; V: TRBV5-6; DNA: TGTGCCAGCAGCTTAGGGACAGCAGAAGAGACCCAGTACTTC; CDR3: CASSLGTAEETQYF